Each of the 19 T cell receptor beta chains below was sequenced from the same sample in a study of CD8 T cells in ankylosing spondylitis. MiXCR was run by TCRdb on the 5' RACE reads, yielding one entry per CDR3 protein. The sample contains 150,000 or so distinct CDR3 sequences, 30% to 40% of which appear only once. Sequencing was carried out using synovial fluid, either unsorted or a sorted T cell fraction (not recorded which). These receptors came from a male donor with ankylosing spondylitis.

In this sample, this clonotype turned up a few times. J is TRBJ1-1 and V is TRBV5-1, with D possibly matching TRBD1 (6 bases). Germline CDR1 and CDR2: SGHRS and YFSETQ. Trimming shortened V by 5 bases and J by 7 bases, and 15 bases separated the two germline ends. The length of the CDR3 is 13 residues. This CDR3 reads CASRGGTPGEAFF. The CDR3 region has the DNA TGCGCCAGCAGGGGCGGGACACCTGGTGAAGCTTTCTTT.

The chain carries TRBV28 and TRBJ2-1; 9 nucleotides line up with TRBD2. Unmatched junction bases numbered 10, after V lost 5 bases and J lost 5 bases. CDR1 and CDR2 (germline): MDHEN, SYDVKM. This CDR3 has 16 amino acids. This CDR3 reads CASSPAIAGGHNEQFF. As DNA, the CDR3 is TGTGCCAGCAGTCCGGCCATTGCGGGAGGGCACAATGAGCAGTTCTTC.

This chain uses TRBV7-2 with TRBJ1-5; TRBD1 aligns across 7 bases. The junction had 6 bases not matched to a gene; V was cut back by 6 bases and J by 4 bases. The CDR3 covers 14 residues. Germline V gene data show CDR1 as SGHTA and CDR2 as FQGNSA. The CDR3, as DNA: TGTGCCAGCAGACCGAAGGGACAGAATCAGCCCCAGCATTTT. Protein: CASRPKGQNQPQHF. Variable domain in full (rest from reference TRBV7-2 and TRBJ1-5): GAGVSQSPSNKVTEKGKDVELRCDPISGHTALYWYRQSLGQGLEFLIYFQGNSAPDKSGLPSDRFSAERTGGSVSTLTIQRTQQEDSAVYLCASRPKGQNQPQHFGDGTRLSIL.

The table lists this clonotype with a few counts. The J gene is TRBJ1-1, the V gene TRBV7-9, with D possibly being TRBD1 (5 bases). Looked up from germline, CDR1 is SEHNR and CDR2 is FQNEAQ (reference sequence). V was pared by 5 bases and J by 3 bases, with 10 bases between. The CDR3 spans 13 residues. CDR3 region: CASSIRDDTEAFF. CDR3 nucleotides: TGTGCCAGCAGCATCCGGGACGACACTGAAGCTTTCTTT.

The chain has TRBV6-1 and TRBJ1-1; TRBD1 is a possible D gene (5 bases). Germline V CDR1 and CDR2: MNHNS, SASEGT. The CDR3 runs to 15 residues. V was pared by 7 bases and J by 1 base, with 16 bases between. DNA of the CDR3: TGTGCCAGCAATAAACTCAGGGTGGAGAACACTGAAGCTTTCTTT. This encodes CASNKLRVENTEAFF.

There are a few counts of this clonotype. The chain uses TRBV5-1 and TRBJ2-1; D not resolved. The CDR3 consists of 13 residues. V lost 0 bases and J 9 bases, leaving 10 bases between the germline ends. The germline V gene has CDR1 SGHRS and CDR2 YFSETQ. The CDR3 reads CASSLEGYTEQFF. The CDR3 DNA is TGCGCCAGCAGCTTGGAAGGGTATACTGAGCAGTTCTTC.

This CDR3 reads CASSSPFWASEVGDTQYF. CDR3 nucleotides: TGTGCCAGCAGCTCCCCGTTTTGGGCTAGCGAGGTGGGGGATACGCAGTATTTT. The rearrangement uses TRBV11-1 and TRBJ2-3, with D tentatively TRBD2 (6 bases). Looked up from germline, CDR1 is SGHAT and CDR2 is FQDESV (reference sequence). The CDR3 covers 18 residues. The V end lost 4 bases, the J end lost 6 bases, and 26 bases lay between the germline ends.

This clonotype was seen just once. CDR3 nucleotide sequence: TGTGCCAGCAGCTTGGGCAGGCATACGGGGGCTTTCTTT. Translation: CASSLGRHTGAFF. The chain joins TRBV11-2 to TRBJ1-1; D unresolved. CDR1 and CDR2 from the germline V gene are SGHAT and FQNNGV. The CDR3 totals 13 residues. Trimming stripped 3 bases from V and 11 bases from J, with 16 bases between. The entire variable domain, with the rest obtained from reference TRBV11-2 and TRBJ1-1, is as follows: EAGVAQSPRYKIIEKRQSVAFWCNPISGHATLYWYQQILGQGPKLLIQFQNNGVVDDSQLPKDRFSAERLKGVDSTLKIQPAKLEDSAVYLCASSLGRHTGAFFGQGTRLTVV.

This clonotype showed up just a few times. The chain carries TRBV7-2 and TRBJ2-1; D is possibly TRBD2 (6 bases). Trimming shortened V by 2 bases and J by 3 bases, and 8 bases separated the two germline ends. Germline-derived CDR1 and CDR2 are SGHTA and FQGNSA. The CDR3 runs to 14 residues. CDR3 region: CASSLLGGYNEQFF. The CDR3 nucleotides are TGTGCCAGCAGCTTACTCGGGGGCTACAATGAGCAGTTCTTC.

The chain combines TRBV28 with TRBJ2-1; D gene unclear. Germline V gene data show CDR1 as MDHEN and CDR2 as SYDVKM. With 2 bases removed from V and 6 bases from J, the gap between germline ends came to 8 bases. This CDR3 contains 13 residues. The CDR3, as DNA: TGTGCCAGCAGTTTAAGTCGTCGCAATGAGCAGTTCTTC. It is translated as CASSLSRRNEQFF.

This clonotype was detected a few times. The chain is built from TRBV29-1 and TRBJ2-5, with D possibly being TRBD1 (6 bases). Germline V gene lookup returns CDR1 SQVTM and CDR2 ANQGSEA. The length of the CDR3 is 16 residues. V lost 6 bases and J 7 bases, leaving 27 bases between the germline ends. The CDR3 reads CSVGDLQTGSKGTQYF. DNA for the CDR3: TGCAGCGTCGGAGATCTCCAGACAGGATCGAAGGGGACCCAGTACTTC.

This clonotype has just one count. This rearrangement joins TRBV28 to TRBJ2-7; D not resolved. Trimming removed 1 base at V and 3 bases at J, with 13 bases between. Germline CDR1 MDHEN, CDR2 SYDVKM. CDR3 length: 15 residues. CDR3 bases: TGTGCCAGCAGTTTATATCAAGGATCTCACTACGAGCAGTACTTC. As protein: CASSLYQGSHYEQYF.

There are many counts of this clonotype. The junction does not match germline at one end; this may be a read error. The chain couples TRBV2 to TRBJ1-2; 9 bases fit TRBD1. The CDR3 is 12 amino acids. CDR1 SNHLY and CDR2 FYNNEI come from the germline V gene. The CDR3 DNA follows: TGTGCCAGCAGTGAACCGCCTGGACAGGGGACTTTC. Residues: CASSEPPGQGTF.

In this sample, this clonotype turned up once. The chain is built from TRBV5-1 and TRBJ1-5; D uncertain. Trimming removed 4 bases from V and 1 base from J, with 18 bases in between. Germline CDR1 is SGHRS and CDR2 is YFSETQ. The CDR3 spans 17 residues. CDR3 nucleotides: TGCGCCAGCAGCCCCGGCGGAGCCACTGCCAGCAATCAGCCCCAGCATTTT. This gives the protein CASSPGGATASNQPQHF.

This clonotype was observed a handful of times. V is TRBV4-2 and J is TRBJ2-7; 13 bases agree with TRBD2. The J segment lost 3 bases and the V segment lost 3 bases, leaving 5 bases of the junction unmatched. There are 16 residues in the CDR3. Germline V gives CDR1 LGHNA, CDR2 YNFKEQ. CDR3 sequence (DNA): TGTGCCAGCAGCCACAAACTAGCGGGAGGGGTCTACGAGCAGTACTTC. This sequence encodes CASSHKLAGGVYEQYF.

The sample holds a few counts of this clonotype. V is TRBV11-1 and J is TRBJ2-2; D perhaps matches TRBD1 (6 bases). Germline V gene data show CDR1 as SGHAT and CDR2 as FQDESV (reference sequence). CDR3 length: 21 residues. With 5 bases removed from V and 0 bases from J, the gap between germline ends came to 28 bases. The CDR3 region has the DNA TGTGCCAGCAGCCGAGGGGTCCCGGGACAAAGAAAAAGGACGAACACCGGGGAGCTGTTTTTT. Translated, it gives CASSRGVPGQRKRTNTGELFF.

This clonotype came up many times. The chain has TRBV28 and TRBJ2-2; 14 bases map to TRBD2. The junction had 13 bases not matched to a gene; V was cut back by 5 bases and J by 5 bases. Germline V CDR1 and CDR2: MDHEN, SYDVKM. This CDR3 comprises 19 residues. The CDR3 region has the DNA TGTGCCAGCAGTCATAAGCCGGGGACTAGCGGGAGAGGTACCGGGGAGCTGTTTTTT. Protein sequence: CASSHKPGTSGRGTGELFF.

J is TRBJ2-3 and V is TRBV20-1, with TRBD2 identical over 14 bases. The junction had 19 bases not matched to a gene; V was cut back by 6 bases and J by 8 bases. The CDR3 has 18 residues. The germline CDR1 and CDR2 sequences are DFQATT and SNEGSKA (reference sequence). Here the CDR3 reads CSAITGTSGGPKMGTQYF. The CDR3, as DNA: TGCAGTGCGATAACCGGGACTAGCGGGGGCCCCAAAATGGGTACGCAGTATTTT.

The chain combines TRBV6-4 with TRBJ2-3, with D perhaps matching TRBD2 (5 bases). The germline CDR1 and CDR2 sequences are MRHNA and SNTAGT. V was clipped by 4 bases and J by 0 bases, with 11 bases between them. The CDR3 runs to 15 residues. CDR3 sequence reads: CASSGNGESTDTQYF. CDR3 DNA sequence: TGTGCCAGCAGTGGCAACGGGGAGAGCACAGATACGCAGTATTTT.